This record covers a single TCR beta chain. As yet, its antigen is unknown. At one end the junction does not follow the germline gene, possibly because of a read error. The source of the sample is a study of tumor and adjacent non-tumor tissue in lung cancer. Background on the study: Aged about 31 to 85 years, patients included 10 men and five or six women with stage I to III disease.

TCRbeta libraries were built with three rounds of nested PCR, modified from ARM-PCR. TCRdb called the multiplex PCR reads again in MiXCR, with one record for every CDR3 protein. The table shows more than 85,000 distinct CDR3 sequences, with around three fifths occurring only once. Study conclusions and caveats: Normal lung showed higher cumulative top 100 clone frequency than tumor.

RNA was extracted from bulk tissue without any cell sorting. The germline CDR1 and CDR2 sequences are SGHAT and FQNNGV. The CDR3 totals 15 residues. The receptor comes from a man between 70 and 80 years old with non-small cell lung cancer. The chain has TRBV11-2 and TRBJ2-4; D not resolved. Input material: lung tumor tissue. The CDR3 coding sequence is TGTGTCAGCAGGAAAAACCATGATGCCAATAACATTCAGTACTTC. Its translation is CVSRKNHDANNIQYF.